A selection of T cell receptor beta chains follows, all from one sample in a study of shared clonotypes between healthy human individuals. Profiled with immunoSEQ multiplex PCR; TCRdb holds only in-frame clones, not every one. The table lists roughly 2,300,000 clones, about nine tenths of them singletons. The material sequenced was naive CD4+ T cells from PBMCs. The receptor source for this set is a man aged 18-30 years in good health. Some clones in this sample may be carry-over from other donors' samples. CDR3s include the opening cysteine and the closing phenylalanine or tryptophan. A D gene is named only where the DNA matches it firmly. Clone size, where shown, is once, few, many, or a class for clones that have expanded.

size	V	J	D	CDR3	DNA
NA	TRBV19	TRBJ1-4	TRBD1	CASSRGRGFELFF	TGTGCCAGTAGTAGGGGCAGGGGGTTTGAACTGTTTTTT
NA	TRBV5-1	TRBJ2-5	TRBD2	CASSLLAGLQETQYF	TGCGCCAGCAGCTTACTAGCGGGGTTACAAGAGACCCAGTACTTC
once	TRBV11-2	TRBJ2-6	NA	CASSLNSGVSGANVLTF	TGTGCCAGCAGCTTAAATTCGGGAGTTTCTGGGGCCAACGTCCTGACTTTC
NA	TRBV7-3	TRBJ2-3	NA	CASSVQGTSSTDTQYF	TGTGCCAGCAGCGTACAGGGTACATCTAGCACAGATACGCAGTATTTT
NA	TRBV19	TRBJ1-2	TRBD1	CASSGGQTEGYTF	TGTGCCAGTAGTGGGGGACAGACTGAGGGCTACACCTTC
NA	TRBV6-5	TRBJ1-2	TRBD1	CATKQGARYGYTF	TGTGCCACCAAACAGGGGGCCAGATATGGCTACACCTTC
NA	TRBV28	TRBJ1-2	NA	CASSLWAQEDSNYGYTF	TGTGCCAGCAGTTTATGGGCTCAAGAAGACTCCAACTATGGCTACACCTTC
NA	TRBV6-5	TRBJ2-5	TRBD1	CAKRTGQGAVETQYF	TGTGCCAAGAGGACCGGACAGGGGGCTGTGGAGACCCAGTACTTC
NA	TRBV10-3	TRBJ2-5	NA	CAISGGGSARETQYF	TGTGCCATCAGTGGGGGCGGATCTGCGCGGGAGACCCAGTACTTC
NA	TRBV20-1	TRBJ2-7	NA	CSATGEQYF	TGCAGTGCGACAGGCGAGCAGTACTTC
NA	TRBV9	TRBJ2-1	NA	CASSVGSGGWSEQFF	TGTGCCAGCAGCGTCGGGTCCGGGGGTTGGAGTGAGCAGTTCTTC
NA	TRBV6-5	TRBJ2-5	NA	CASSYSNSGNRYF	TGTGCCAGCAGTTACTCGAATTCTGGAAACCGGTACTTC
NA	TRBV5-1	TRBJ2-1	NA	CASSISPSYNEQFF	TGCGCCAGCAGCATTAGTCCTTCCTACAATGAGCAGTTCTTC
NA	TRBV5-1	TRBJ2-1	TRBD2	CASSPRTSGRSYNEQFF	TGCGCCAGCAGCCCCAGGACTAGCGGACGCTCCTACAATGAGCAGTTCTTC
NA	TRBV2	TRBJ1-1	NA	CASSPWVGYAFF	TGTGCCAGCAGTCCCTGGGTGGGGTATGCTTTCTTT
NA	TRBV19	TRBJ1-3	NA	CASSKVGSGNTIYF	TGTGCCAGTAGTAAAGTAGGCTCTGGAAACACCATATATTTT
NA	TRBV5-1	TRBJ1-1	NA	CASSWGPAPEAFF	TGCGCCAGCAGCTGGGGTCCAGCCCCTGAAGCTTTCTTT
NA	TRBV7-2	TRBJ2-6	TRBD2	CASSLAGESGANVLTF	TGTGCCAGCAGCCTAGCGGGAGAGTCCGGGGCCAACGTCCTGACTTTC
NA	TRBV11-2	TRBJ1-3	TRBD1	CASSSGQGHGGNTIYF	TGTGCCAGCAGCTCCGGACAGGGGCATGGGGGGAACACCATATATTTT
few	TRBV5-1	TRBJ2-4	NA	CASSLLGAFQYF	TGCGCCAGCAGCTTGCTAGGAGCCTTTCAGTACTTC
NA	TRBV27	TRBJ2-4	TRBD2	CASSFRLADKNIQYF	TGTGCCAGCAGTTTCCGGCTAGCGGACAAAAACATTCAGTACTTC
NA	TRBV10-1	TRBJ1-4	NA	CASSDGRVGEKLFF	TGCGCCAGCAGTGATGGCAGGGTCGGCGAAAAACTGTTTTTT
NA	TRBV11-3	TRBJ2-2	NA	CASSSSRGLNTGELFF	TGTGCCAGCAGCTCCTCCCGCGGCCTCAACACCGGGGAGCTGTTTTTT
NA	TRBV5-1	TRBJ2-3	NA	CASSNRDPGDTQYF	TGCGCCAGCAGCAACCGGGACCCAGGAGATACGCAGTATTTT
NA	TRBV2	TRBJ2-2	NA	CASSPTGVYTGELFF	TGTGCCAGCAGCCCCACGGGAGTCTACACCGGGGAGCTGTTTTTT
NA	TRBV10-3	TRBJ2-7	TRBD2	CAIGPGLVISEEQYF	TGTGCCATAGGTCCGGGACTAGTGATTTCGGAAGAGCAGTACTTC
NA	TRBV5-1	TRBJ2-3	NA	CASSEPGSTDTQYF	TGCGCCAGCAGCGAACCGGGCTCCACAGATACGCAGTATTTT
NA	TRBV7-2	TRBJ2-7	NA	CASSLRRENEQYF	TGTGCCAGCAGCTTAAGACGGGAGAACGAGCAGTACTTC
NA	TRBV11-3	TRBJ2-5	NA	CASSRRGQETQYF	TGTGCCAGCAGCCGCAGGGGACAAGAGACCCAGTACTTC
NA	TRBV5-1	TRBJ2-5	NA	CASSLNRVLEETQYF	TGCGCCAGCAGCTTGAACAGGGTCCTAGAGGAGACCCAGTACTTC
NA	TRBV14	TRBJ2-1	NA	CASSQASIQRRFF	TGTGCCAGCAGCCAAGCCTCAATTCAAAGGCGGTTCTTC
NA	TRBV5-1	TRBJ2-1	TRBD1	CASIGQGVGNEQFF	TGCGCCAGCATTGGACAGGGGGTAGGGAATGAGCAGTTCTTC
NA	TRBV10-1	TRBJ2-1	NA	CASSPTMSSYNEQFF	TGCGCCAGCAGTCCGACGATGAGCTCCTACAATGAGCAGTTCTTC
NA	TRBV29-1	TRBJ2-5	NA	CSVDIAEETQYF	TGCAGCGTTGATATAGCGGAGGAGACCCAGTACTTC
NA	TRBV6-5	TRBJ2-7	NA	CASSYRGDSYEQYF	TGTGCCAGCAGTTACCGCGGGGACTCCTACGAGCAGTACTTC
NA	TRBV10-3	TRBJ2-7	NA	CAISDKGSGSDEQYF	TGTGCCATCAGTGATAAGGGGAGTGGGTCCGACGAGCAGTACTTC
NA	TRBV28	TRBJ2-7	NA	CASSLWKGRAYEQYF	TGTGCCAGCAGTTTATGGAAGGGCAGGGCCTACGAGCAGTACTTC
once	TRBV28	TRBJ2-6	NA	CASGSSGRGANVLTF	TGTGCCAGCGGCTCTTCCGGAAGAGGGGCCAACGTCCTGACTTTC
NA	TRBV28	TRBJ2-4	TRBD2	CASTSGSRAKNIQYF	TGTGCCAGCACTAGCGGGAGCCGAGCCAAAAACATTCAGTACTTC
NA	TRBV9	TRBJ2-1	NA	CASSVVGSSYNEQFF	TGTGCCAGCAGCGTAGTCGGGTCTTCCTACAATGAGCAGTTCTTC
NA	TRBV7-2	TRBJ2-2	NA	CASSYRRDGELFF	TGTGCCAGCAGCTACAGACGAGACGGGGAGCTGTTTTTT
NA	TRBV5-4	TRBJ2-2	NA	CASSLVATGELFF	TGTGCCAGCAGCCTTGTAGCGACCGGGGAGCTGTTTTTT
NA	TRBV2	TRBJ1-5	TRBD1	CASNRLGQGGEPQHF	TGTGCCAGCAATCGGTTAGGACAGGGGGGAGAGCCCCAGCATTTT
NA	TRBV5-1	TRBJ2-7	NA	CASSFAGSLYEQYF	TGCGCCAGCAGCTTTGCGGGAAGCCTCTACGAGCAGTACTTC
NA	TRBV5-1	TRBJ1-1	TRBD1	CASSLAQGAMNTEAFF	TGCGCCAGCAGCTTAGCACAGGGGGCGATGAACACTGAAGCTTTCTTT